A single T cell receptor beta chain is shown here with its context. TCRdb's copy holds only in-frame clones and misses some; the assay was immunoSEQ multiplex PCR. The sample shows about 36,000 clones, about 90% of them seen only once. The data are from a study of T cell changes during pregnancy in multiple sclerosis. V was clipped by 5 bases and J by 4 bases, with 20 bases between them. Germline V gives CDR1 SGHAT, CDR2 FQNNGV. This CDR3 is built from 16 residues. The sequencing here drew on CD4+ T cells from peripheral blood mononuclear cells, taken after pregnancy. The source is a female donor with multiple sclerosis, enrolled in a pregnancy study. The V and J genes are TRBV11-2 and TRBJ1-1, with D perhaps TRBD1 (6 bases). Here the CDR3 reads CASSPPGARRITEAFF. DNA for the CDR3: TGTGCCAGCAGCCCGCCAGGGGCACGTAGAATCACTGAAGCTTTCTTT. Looking up the rest from reference TRBV11-2 and TRBJ1-1 gives the full variable domain: EAGVAQSPRYKIIEKRQSVAFWCNPISGHATLYWYQQILGQGPKLLIQFQNNGVVDDSQLPKDRFSAERLKGVDSTLKIQPAKLEDSAVYLCASSPPGARRITEAFFGQGTRLTVV.